This T cell receptor (beta chain) was retrieved from a study of T cell responses to AZD1222 COVID-19 vaccine. The CDR3 has 13 residues. The germline CDR1 and CDR2 sequences are SGHAT and FQDESV (reference sequence). J gave up 4 bases and V 4 bases, and 2 bases lay outside the gene matches. Here immunoSEQ multiplex PCR was the method, and the copy in TCRdb shows in-frame clones only, minus some. The data contain approximately 130,000 clones, more than 80% of them singletons. The source of this sequence is an adult in good health. The genes are TRBV11-1 and TRBJ1-1; 8 nucleotides match TRBD1. The sample consisted of peripheral blood, taken on day 0 of AZD1222 vaccination. The CDR3 spells CASSWTGTTEAFF. The CDR3 DNA reads as TGTGCCAGCAGCTGGACAGGGACCACTGAAGCTTTCTTT.